The 29 T cell receptor beta chains reported below all come from one sample, sequenced in a study of T cell responses to AZD1222 COVID-19 vaccine. Profiled with immunoSEQ multiplex PCR; TCRdb holds only in-frame clones, not every one. The data contain about 110,000 clones, about 95% of them singletons. The sample in question was peripheral blood, obtained on day 0 of AZD1222 vaccination. The receptor set was obtained from an adult in good health.

V gene TRBV6-2 or TRBV6-3 combines with J gene TRBJ2-5; 7 nucleotides line up with TRBD2. Germline trimming cut 5 bases from V and 5 bases from J; bases unmatched to any gene: 8. CDR3 length: 14 amino acids. The germline V gene encodes CDR1 MNHEY and CDR2 SVGEGT. CDR3: CASSPLTSRETQYF. In DNA form, the CDR3 reads TGTGCCAGCAGTCCCTTGACTAGCCGGGAGACCCAGTACTTC.

This clone was observed a few times. The genes are TRBV2 and TRBJ1-1; D remains ambiguous. The V end was cut by 4 bases, the J end by 1 base, with 19 bases between. Germline V gene lookup returns CDR1 SNHLY and CDR2 FYNNEI. The CDR3 spans 17 residues. The CDR3 region is CASSGRPPTRGNTEAFF. The CDR3 region has the DNA TGTGCCAGCAGTGGTAGACCTCCCACACGGGGGAACACTGAAGCTTTCTTT.

In DNA, the CDR3 is TGTGCCAGCAGCCTACTTCGGGGCGAAGCTTTCTTT. Protein product: CASSLLRGEAFF. The chain recombines TRBV11-2 with TRBJ1-1; a weak D match, TRBD1 (5 bases). The CDR3 runs to 12 residues. V lost 5 bases, J lost 8 bases, and 12 bases lay in between. CDR1 and CDR2 from the germline V gene are SGHAT and FQNNGV.

The chain uses TRBV2 and TRBJ1-4, with D tentatively TRBD1 (5 bases). Germline CDR1 is SNHLY and CDR2 is FYNNEI. The CDR3 length is 17 residues. The germline V and J ends were trimmed by 7 bases and 2 bases, with 20 bases remaining between them. This CDR3 reads CASISGALPSTNEKLFF. The DNA of the CDR3 is TGTGCCAGCATTTCCGGGGCACTTCCCTCGACTAATGAAAAACTGTTTTTT.

This rearrangement joins TRBV5-1 to TRBJ1-1; the match to TRBD1 covers 7 bases. Trimming at V came to 3 bases and at J to 0 bases, leaving 5 bases not matched to a gene. The germline CDR1 and CDR2 sequences are SGHRS and YFSETQ. The CDR3 extends over 15 amino acids. CDR3 sequence (DNA): TGCGCCAGCAGCTCGGGACAGCTCATGAACACTGAAGCTTTCTTT. Translating it yields CASSSGQLMNTEAFF.

This clone was observed a single time. V and J are TRBV19 and TRBJ2-3; 12 bases agree with TRBD2. Germline values: CDR1 LNHDA, CDR2 SQIVND (reference sequence). J lost 5 bases, V lost 3 bases, and 15 bases had no gene match. The CDR3 sequence is 19 residues long. The CDR3 protein is CASSMGLAGGPGRGDTQYF. CDR3 DNA: TGTGCCAGTAGTATGGGGCTAGCGGGAGGGCCGGGCCGCGGAGATACGCAGTATTTT.

This chain connects TRBV7-9 to TRBJ2-5, with D possibly being TRBD1 (5 bases). In germline, CDR1 is SEHNR, CDR2 FQNEAQ (reference sequence). The CDR3 has 13 residues. V was trimmed by 3 bases and J by 5 bases, leaving 10 bases between them. The CDR3 sequence is CASSFGAAETQYF. The CDR3 nucleotides read TGTGCCAGCAGCTTTGGGGCAGCGGAGACCCAGTACTTC.

The chain has TRBV5-1 and TRBJ2-7; the D is unclear. This CDR3 comprises 15 residues. Per the germline V gene, CDR1 is SGHRS and CDR2 is YFSETQ. V lost 2 bases, J lost 2 bases, and 14 bases lay in between. DNA of the CDR3: TGCGCCAGCAGCTTAGGCCCCCTCGCAGCCTACGAGCAGTACTTC. Its translation: CASSLGPLAAYEQYF.

The J gene is TRBJ2-4, the V gene TRBV28, with a possible D match to TRBD1 (5 bases). CDR3 length equals 16 residues. Trimming cost V 4 bases and J 0 bases, with 13 bases left between them. CDR1 and CDR2 (germline): MDHEN, SYDVKM. CDR3 protein: CASSSTGELAKNIQYF. DNA of the CDR3: TGTGCCAGCAGTTCAACAGGAGAGCTAGCCAAAAACATTCAGTACTTC.

The chain is built from TRBV7-6 and TRBJ2-3, with 8 bases matching TRBD2. Germline CDR1 reads SGHVS; CDR2 reads FNYEAQ. This CDR3 comprises 16 residues. V lost 1 base, J lost 3 bases, and 6 bases stayed unmatched. The CDR3 DNA sequence: TGTGCCAGCAGCTTAGTCACTAGCGGAACTACAGATACGCAGTATTTT. Translation: CASSLVTSGTTDTQYF.

CDR3 sequence reads: CASSSGRYEQYF. CDR3 bases: TGTGCCAGCAGTTCCGGGCGCTACGAGCAGTACTTC. The chain uses TRBV12-3 or TRBV12-4 and TRBJ2-7; D unresolved. V was pared by 4 bases and J by 3 bases, with 7 bases between. This CDR3 is built from 12 residues.

The genes are TRBV18 and TRBJ1-5; D gene uncertain. Trimming shortened V by 2 bases and J by 0 bases, and 8 bases separated the two germline ends. This CDR3 has 15 residues. Germline V gene lookup returns CDR1 KGHSH and CDR2 LQKENI. Here the CDR3 DNA reads TGTGCCAGCTCACCAGAGTTGTATAGCAATCAGCCCCAGCATTTT. Its protein product is CASSPELYSNQPQHF.

This rearrangement joins TRBV5-4 to TRBJ2-3; D ambiguous. CDR1 and CDR2 from the germline V gene are SGHNT and YYREEE (reference sequence). This CDR3 spans 14 amino acids. V was shortened by 3 bases and J by 6 bases, with 14 bases between the two germline ends. The CDR3 nucleotides read TGTGCCAGCAGCTCCTGGGATGTCGTTGATACGCAGTATTTT. Encoded protein: CASSSWDVVDTQYF.

This clone turned up a few times. The chain joins TRBV7-9 to TRBJ2-7; perhaps TRBD2 as D (5 bases). The CDR3 has 14 residues. The V and J ends lost 1 base and 0 bases respectively, with 7 bases between them. Germline V gene lookup returns CDR1 SEHNR and CDR2 FQNEAQ (reference sequence). The CDR3 loop reads CASSLVGSSYEQYF. As DNA, the CDR3 is TGTGCCAGCAGCTTAGTGGGGAGCTCCTACGAGCAGTACTTC.

This clone has more than one count but fewer than ten. The J gene is TRBJ1-5, the V gene TRBV20-1; D unclear. The CDR3 is 12 amino acids. From germline, CDR1 is DFQATT and CDR2 SNEGSKA (reference sequence). V was shortened by 3 bases and J by 6 bases, with 9 bases between the two germline ends. In nucleotides, the CDR3 is TGCAGTGCTAGTGTGGAGTCTCAGCCCCAGCATTTT. Translated, it gives CSASVESQPQHF.

This sequence joins TRBV6-5 and TRBJ2-2; perhaps D is TRBD1 or TRBD2 (5 bases each). In germline, CDR1 is MNHEY, CDR2 SVGAGI. The CDR3 consists of 15 residues. V shed 2 bases and J shed 4 bases, with 11 bases lying between them. CDR3: CASSYEGRVTGELFF. In DNA, the CDR3 is TGTGCCAGCAGTTACGAGGGGCGCGTCACCGGGGAGCTGTTTTTT.

The rearrangement links TRBV28 to TRBJ1-6; D is perhaps TRBD1 (5 bases). Trimming stripped 1 base from V and 7 bases from J, with 11 bases between. CDR1 is MDHEN and CDR2 is SYDVKM in the germline V gene. This CDR3 is 15 amino acids long. CDR3 in amino acids: CASSLSGSGNSPLHF. CDR3 DNA: TGTGCCAGCAGTTTATCAGGGTCAGGGAATTCACCCCTCCACTTT.

In this sample, this clone turned up once. The rearrangement joins TRBV5-1 to TRBJ2-1, with D unresolved. Germline V gene sequence: CDR1 SGHRS, CDR2 YFSETQ. Trimming took 0 bases from V and 1 from J, leaving 8 bases between them. This CDR3 is built from 15 residues. The CDR3 protein is CASSLGPGSYNEQFF. CDR3 in DNA: TGCGCCAGCAGCTTGGGTCCCGGGTCCTACAATGAGCAGTTCTTC.

In its sample, this clone was seen a few times. This chain joins TRBV7-2 and TRBJ1-3; a weak D match, TRBD1 (6 bases). V was pared by 5 bases and J by 10 bases, with 18 bases between. The length of the CDR3 is 14 residues. CDR1 is SGHTA, CDR2 FQGNSA, per germline. The CDR3 DNA follows: TGTGCCAGCAGCCGCGACAGGCGTGAAACGACCATATATTTT. This translates into CASSRDRRETTIYF.

Note on this clone: In the same sample, other DNA sequences code for this CDR3. This chain connects TRBV27 to TRBJ1-2, with a tentative D call TRBD1 (5 bases). The CDR3 covers 13 residues. V lost 3 bases and J lost 5, with 10 bases in between. Germline-derived CDR1 and CDR2 are MNHEY and SMNVEV (reference sequence). The CDR3 region has the DNA TGTGCCAGCAGTTTCGGGACGGATTATGGCTACACCTTC. Its translation is CASSFGTDYGYTF.

This clone came up once. The rearrangement links TRBV28 to TRBJ1-3, with D uncertain. This CDR3 region has 14 residues. The V end lost 0 bases, the J end lost 0 bases, and 3 bases lay between the germline ends. Germline V gene lookup returns CDR1 MDHEN and CDR2 SYDVKM. CDR3 DNA: TGTGCCAGCAGTTTATGGGGCTCTGGAAACACCATATATTTT. Encoded protein: CASSLWGSGNTIYF.

V and J are TRBV19 and TRBJ1-1; 9 bases fit TRBD1. The germline V gene has CDR1 LNHDA and CDR2 SQIVND (reference sequence). V shed 6 bases and J 5 bases; nucleotides not matched to a gene: 4. This CDR3 is 13 amino acids long. The CDR3 spells CASSTQGATEAFF. The CDR3 nucleotides read TGTGCCAGTAGCACACAGGGGGCAACTGAAGCTTTCTTT.

CDR3 sequence (DNA): TGTGCCAGCAGCTCCGAAAGACAGTATCAAGAGACCCAGTACTTC. Its protein product is CASSSERQYQETQYF. This chain uses TRBV2 with TRBJ2-5, with a weak D call TRBD1 (5 bases). The CDR3 is made up of 15 amino acids. Per the germline V gene, CDR1 is SNHLY and CDR2 is FYNNEI. The V end lost 6 bases, the J end lost 2 bases, and 16 bases lay between the germline ends.

This rearrangement joins TRBV10-3 to TRBJ1-2; tentatively, D is TRBD1 (5 bases). The germline V gene encodes CDR1 ENHRY and CDR2 SYGVKD. V shed 4 bases and J shed 0 bases, with 15 bases lying between them. The CDR3 is 16 amino acids. CDR3 sequence reads: CAISGKGREANYGYTF. Written as DNA, the CDR3 is TGTGCCATCAGTGGTAAGGGACGGGAAGCTAACTATGGCTACACCTTC.

The rearrangement uses TRBV7-3 and TRBJ2-1, with TRBD2 identical over 7 bases. Germline loops: CDR1 SGHTA, CDR2 FQGTGA. Trimming at V came to 2 bases and at J to 5 bases, leaving 3 bases not matched to a gene. The CDR3 runs 14 residues. The CDR3 region is CASSLAGANNEQFF. As DNA, the CDR3 is TGTGCCAGCAGCTTAGCGGGAGCCAACAATGAGCAGTTCTTC.

V and J are TRBV27 and TRBJ2-5; tentatively, D is TRBD2 (5 bases). CDR3 length: 13 amino acids. The germline V and J ends were trimmed by 6 bases and 1 base, with 9 bases remaining between them. Germline CDR1 is MNHEY and CDR2 is SMNVEV (reference sequence). CDR3 DNA sequence: TGTGCCAGCAGCCACCGGGGCCAAGAGACCCAGTACTTC. Its protein is CASSHRGQETQYF.

The chain couples TRBV10-1 to TRBJ1-1, with D unclear. The germline V gene has CDR1 WNHNN and CDR2 SYGVQD (reference sequence). V was clipped by 6 bases and J by 0 bases, with 8 bases between them. This CDR3 is built from 13 residues. The CDR3 here is CASRGSLNTEAFF. The CDR3 DNA sequence: TGCGCCAGCAGAGGCAGCTTGAACACTGAAGCTTTCTTT.

V gene TRBV6-1 combines with J gene TRBJ1-2; the D is unclear. The CDR3 contains 14 residues. Germline loops: CDR1 MNHNS, CDR2 SASEGT. The V and J ends lost 3 bases and 5 bases respectively, with 13 bases between them. In DNA form, the CDR3 reads TGTGCCAGCAGTGATTGGACGGAAGGTTATGGCTACACCTTC. This translates into CASSDWTEGYGYTF.

V and J are TRBV19 and TRBJ1-2; 7 bases match TRBD1. CDR3 length: 16 amino acids. Germline CDR1 reads LNHDA; CDR2 reads SQIVND (reference sequence). V lost 7 bases, J lost 3 bases, and 14 bases stayed unmatched. For the CDR3, the DNA is TGTGCCAGTACGGGTTTCACAGGGGCTTTGGACTATGGCTACACCTTC. Amino acid sequence: CASTGFTGALDYGYTF.